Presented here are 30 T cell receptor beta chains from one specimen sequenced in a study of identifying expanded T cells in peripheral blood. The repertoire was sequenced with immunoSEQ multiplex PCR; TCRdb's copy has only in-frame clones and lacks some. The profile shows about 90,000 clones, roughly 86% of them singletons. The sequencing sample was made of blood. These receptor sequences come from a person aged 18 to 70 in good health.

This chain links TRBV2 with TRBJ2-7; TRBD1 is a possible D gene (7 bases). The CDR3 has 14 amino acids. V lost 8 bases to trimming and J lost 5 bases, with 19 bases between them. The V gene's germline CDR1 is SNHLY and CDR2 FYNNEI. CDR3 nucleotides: TGTGCCAGCCTTTTCAGGGGGGCCTTCCACGAGCAGTACTTC. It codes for CASLFRGAFHEQYF.

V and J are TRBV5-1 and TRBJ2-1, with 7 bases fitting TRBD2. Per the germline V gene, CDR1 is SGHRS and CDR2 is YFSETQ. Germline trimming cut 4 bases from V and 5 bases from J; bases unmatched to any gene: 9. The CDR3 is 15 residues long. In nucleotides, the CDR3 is TGCGCCAGCAGCCCGCGGGGGTCCGCCCACAATGAGCAGTTCTTC. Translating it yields CASSPRGSAHNEQFF. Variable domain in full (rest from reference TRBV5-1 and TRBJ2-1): KAGVTQTPRYLIKTRGQQVTLSCSPISGHRSVSWYQQTPGQGLQFLFEYFSETQRNKGNFPGRFSGRQFSNSRSEMNVSTLELGDSALYLCASSPRGSAHNEQFFGPGTRLTVL.

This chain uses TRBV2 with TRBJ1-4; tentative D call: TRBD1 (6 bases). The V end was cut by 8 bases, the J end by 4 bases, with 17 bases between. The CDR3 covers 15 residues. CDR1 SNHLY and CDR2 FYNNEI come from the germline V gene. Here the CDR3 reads CASRSQGKGNEKLFF. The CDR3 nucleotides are TGTGCCAGCCGTAGTCAGGGGAAGGGTAATGAAAAACTGTTTTTT. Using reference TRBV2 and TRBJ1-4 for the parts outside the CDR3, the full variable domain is EPEVTQTPSHQVTQMGQEVILRCVPISNHLYFYWYRQILGQKVEFLVSFYNNEISEKSEIFDDQFSVERPDGSNFTLKIRSTKLEDSAMYFCASRSQGKGNEKLFFGSGTQLSVL.

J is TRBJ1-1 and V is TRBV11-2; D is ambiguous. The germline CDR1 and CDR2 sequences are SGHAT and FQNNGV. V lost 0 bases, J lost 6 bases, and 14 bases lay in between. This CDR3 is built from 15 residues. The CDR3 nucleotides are TGTGCCAGCAGCTTAGATCTTGGGCCCAACGCTGAAGCTTTCTTT. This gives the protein CASSLDLGPNAEAFF.

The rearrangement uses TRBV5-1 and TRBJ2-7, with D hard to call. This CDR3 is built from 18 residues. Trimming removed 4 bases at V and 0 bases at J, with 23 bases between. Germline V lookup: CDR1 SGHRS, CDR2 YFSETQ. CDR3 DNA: TGCGCCAGCAGCCCCCTCCCCCAAACAGCGACACCCTCCTACGAGCAGTACTTC. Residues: CASSPLPQTATPSYEQYF.

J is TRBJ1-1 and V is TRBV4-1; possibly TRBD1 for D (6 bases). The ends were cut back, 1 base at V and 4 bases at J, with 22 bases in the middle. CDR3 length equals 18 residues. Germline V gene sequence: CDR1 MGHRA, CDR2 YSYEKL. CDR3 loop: CASSQAHLGTSGSTEAFF. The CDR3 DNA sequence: TGCGCCAGCAGCCAAGCCCATTTAGGGACATCGGGGAGCACTGAAGCTTTCTTT.

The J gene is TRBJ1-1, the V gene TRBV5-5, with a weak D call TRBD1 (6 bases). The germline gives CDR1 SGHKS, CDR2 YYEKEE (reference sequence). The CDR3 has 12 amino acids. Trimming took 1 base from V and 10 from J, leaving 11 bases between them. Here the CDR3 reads CASSLIQGLAFF. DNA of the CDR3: TGTGCCAGCAGCTTGATACAGGGCCTAGCTTTCTTT.

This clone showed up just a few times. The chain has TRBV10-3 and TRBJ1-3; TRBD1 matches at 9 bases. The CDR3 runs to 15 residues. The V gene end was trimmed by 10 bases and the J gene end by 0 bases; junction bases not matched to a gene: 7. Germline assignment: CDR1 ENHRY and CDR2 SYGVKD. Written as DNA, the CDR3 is TGTGCCAGCGACGGACAGGGGAACTCTGGAAACACCATATATTTT. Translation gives CASDGQGNSGNTIYF.

The CDR3: CASSLEQLYEQYF. CDR3 in DNA: TGTGCCAGCAGCTTAGAACAGTTGTACGAGCAGTACTTC. This chain joins TRBV7-9 and TRBJ2-7; D unclear. The CDR3 consists of 13 residues. Germline-derived CDR1 and CDR2 are SEHNR and FQNEAQ (reference sequence). The V gene lost 1 base and the J gene lost 4 bases, with 8 bases spanning the gap.

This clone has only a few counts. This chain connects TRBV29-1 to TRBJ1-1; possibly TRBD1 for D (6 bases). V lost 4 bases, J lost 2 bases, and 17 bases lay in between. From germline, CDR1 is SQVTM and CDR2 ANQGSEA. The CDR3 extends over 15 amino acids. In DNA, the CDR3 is TGCAGCGTTGGAGGGCGGGGGACATCAAACACTGAAGCTTTCTTT. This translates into CSVGGRGTSNTEAFF. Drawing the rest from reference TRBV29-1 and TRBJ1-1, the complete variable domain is SAVISQKPSRDICQRGTSLTIQCQVDSQVTMMFWYRQQPGQSLTLIATANQGSEATYESGFVIDKFPISRPNLTFSTLTVSNMSPEDSSIYLCSVGGRGTSNTEAFFGQGTRLTVV.

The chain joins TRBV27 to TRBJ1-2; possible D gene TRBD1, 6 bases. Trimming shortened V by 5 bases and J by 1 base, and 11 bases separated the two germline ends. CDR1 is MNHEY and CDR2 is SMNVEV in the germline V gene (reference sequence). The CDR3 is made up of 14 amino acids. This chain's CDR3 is CASSPGGLNYGYTF. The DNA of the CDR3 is TGTGCCAGCAGTCCCGGGGGCCTTAACTATGGCTACACCTTC.

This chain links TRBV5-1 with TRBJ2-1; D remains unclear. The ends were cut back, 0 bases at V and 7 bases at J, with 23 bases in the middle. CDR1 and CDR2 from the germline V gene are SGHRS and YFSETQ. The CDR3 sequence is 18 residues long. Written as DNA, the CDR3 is TGCGCCAGCAGCTTGGCGTACGCCCGGACCCTAAGAGAGAATGAGCAGTTCTTC. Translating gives CASSLAYARTLRENEQFF.

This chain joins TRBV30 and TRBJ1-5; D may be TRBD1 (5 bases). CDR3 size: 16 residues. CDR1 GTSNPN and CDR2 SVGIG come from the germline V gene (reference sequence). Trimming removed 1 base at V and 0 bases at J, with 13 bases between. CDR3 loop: CAWSDGRGYSNQPQHF. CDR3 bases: TGTGCCTGGAGTGACGGAAGGGGTTATAGCAATCAGCCCCAGCATTTT.

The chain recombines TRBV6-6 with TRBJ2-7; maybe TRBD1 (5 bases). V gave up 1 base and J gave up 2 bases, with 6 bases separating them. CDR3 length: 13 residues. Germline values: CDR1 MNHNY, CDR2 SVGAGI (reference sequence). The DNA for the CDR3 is TGTGCCAGCAGTTACTTGACAGCCTACGAGCAGTACTTC. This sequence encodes CASSYLTAYEQYF.

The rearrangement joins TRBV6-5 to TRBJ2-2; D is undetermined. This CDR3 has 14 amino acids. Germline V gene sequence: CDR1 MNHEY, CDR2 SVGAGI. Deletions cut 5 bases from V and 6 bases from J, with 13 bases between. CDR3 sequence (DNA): TGTGCCAGCAGTATATTGGTCCATCCCGGGGAGCTGTTTTTT. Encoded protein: CASSILVHPGELFF.

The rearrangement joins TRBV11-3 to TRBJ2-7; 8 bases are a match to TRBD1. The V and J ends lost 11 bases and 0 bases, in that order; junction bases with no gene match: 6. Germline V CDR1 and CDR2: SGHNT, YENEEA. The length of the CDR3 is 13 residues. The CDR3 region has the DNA TGTGCCTGCGGACAGGGATTCTCCTACGAGCAGTACTTC. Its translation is CACGQGFSYEQYF.

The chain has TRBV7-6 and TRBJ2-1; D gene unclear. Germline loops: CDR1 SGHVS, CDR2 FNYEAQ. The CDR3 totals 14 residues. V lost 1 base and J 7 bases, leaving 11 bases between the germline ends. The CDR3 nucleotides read TGTGCCAGCAGCTTAGATATTTTGGGGAATGAGCAGTTCTTC. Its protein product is CASSLDILGNEQFF.

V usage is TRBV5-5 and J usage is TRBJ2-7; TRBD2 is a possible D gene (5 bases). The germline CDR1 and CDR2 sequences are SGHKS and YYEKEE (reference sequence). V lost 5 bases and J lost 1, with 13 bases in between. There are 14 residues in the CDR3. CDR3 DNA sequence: TGTGCCAGCAGGGACTCCCGAGGGTCCTACGAGCAGTACTTC. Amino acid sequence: CASRDSRGSYEQYF.

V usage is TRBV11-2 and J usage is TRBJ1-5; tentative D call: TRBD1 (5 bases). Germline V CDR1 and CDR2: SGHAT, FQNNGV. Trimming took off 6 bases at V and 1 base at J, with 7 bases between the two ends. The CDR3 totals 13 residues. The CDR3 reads CASSGGSNQPQHF. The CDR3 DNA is TGTGCCAGCAGTGGGGGGAGCAATCAGCCCCAGCATTTT.

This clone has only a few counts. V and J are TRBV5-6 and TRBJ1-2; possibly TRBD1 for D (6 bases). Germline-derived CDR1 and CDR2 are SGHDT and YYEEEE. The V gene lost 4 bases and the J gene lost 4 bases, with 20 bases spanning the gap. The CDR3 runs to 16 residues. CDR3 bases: TGTGCCAGCAGCGACGACAGGTTGCTCTACCTCTATGGCTACACCTTC. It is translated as CASSDDRLLYLYGYTF.

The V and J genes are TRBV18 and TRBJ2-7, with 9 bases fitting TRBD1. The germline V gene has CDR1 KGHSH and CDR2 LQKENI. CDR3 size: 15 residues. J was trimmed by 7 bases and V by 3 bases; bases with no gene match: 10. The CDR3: CASSPTQGAEGEQYF. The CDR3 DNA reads TGTGCCAGCTCACCCACACAGGGGGCCGAAGGAGAGCAGTACTTC.

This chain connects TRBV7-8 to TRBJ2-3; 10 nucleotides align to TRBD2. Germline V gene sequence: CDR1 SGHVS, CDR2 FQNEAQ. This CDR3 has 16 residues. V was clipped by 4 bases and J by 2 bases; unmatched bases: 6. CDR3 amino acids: CASSSNSGGITDTQYF. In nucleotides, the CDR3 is TGTGCCAGCAGCTCAAATAGCGGGGGGATCACAGATACGCAGTATTTT.

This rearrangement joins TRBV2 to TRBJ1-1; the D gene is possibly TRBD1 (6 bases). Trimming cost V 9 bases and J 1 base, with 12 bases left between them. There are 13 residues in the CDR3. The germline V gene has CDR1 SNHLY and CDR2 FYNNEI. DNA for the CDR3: TGTGCCAGTACTCGGGGGCCGAACACTGAAGCTTTCTTT. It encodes CASTRGPNTEAFF.

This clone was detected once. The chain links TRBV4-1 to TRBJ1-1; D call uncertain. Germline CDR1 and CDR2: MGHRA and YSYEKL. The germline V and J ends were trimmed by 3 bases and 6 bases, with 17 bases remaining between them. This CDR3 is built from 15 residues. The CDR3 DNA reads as TGCGCCAGCAGCCACCAACAGCTTTTGGGGTCTGAAGCTTTCTTT. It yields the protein CASSHQQLLGSEAFF.

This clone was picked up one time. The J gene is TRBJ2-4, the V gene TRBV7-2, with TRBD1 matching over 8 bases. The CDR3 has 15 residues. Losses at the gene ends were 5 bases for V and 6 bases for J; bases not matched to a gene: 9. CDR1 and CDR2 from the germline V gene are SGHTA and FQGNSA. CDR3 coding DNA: TGTGCCAGCAGCCCACGTTGGACAGGGAGAAACATTCAGTACTTC. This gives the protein CASSPRWTGRNIQYF.

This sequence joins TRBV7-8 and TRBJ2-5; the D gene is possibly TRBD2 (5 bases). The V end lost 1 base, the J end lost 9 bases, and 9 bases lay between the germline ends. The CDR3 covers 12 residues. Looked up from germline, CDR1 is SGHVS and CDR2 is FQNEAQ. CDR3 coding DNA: TGTGCCAGCAGCTTAGAGACCGGGGCCCAGTACTTC. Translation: CASSLETGAQYF.

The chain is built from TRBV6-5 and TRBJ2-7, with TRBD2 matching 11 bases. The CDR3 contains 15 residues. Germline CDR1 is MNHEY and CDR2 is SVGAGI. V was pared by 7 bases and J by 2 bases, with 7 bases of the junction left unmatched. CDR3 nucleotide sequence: TGTGCCAGCACGTTGACTAGCGGGGCAACCTACGAGCAGTACTTC. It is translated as CASTLTSGATYEQYF.

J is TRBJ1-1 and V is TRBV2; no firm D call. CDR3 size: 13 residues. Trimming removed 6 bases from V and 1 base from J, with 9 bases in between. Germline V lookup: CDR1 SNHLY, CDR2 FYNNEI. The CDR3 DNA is TGTGCCAGCAGCGGATACAGGAACACTGAAGCTTTCTTT. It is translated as CASSGYRNTEAFF.

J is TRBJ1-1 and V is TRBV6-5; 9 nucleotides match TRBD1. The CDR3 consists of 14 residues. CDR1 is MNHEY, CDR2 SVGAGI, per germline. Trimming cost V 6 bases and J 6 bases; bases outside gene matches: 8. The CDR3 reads CASSPPTGGSEAFF. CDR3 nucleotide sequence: TGTGCCAGCAGCCCCCCCACAGGGGGCTCTGAAGCTTTCTTT.

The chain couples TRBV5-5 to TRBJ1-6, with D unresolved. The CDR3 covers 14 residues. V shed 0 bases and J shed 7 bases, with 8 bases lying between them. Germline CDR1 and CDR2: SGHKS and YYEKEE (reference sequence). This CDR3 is CASSLAGPNSPLHF. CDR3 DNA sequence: TGTGCCAGCAGCTTGGCAGGCCCGAATTCACCCCTCCACTTT.